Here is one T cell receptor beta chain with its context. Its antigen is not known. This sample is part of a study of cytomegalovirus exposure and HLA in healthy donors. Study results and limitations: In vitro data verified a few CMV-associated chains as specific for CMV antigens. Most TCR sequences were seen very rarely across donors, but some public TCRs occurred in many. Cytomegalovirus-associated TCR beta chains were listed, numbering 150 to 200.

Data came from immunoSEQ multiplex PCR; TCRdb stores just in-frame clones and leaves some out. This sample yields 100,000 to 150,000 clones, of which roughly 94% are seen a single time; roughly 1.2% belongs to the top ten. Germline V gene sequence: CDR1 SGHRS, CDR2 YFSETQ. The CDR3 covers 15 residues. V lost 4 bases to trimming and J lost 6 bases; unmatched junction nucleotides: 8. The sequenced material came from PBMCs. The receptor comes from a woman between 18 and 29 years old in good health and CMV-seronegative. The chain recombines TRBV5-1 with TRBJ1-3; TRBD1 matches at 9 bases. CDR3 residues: CASSPQTGGANTIYF. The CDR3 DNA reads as TGCGCCAGCAGCCCCCAGACAGGGGGAGCAAACACCATATATTTT.